Listed here are 14 T cell receptor beta chains from one sample, sequenced in a study of T cells in Graves' hyperthyroidism and ophthalmopathy. The source material, RNA transcripts, was used to amplify TCR beta CDR3 regions. Carried out on the TCR CDR3, a first-round RT-PCR used the HTBI primer set. TCRdb redid the calling of the multiplex PCR reads with MiXCR, one entry per CDR3 protein. The sample includes 660,000 or so distinct CDR3 sequences, 40% to 55% of them seen just once. Sequencing was carried out using peripheral blood or thyroid tissue (not recorded which). The receptors shown here come from an adult man with Graves' disease, either hyperthyroidism or ophthalmopathy (not recorded which).

This clonotype was observed a few times. An end of the junction differs from the germline gene, which may be a read error. V and J are TRBV7-9 and TRBJ2-7; the match to TRBD2 covers 10 bases. CDR3 size: 13 residues. Germline CDR1 reads SEHNR; CDR2 reads FQNEAQ (reference sequence). In DNA form, the CDR3 reads TGTGCCAGCAGCCAGGGGGGCCTAGCGGGGGTCTGCTTC. Amino acids: CASSQGGLAGVCF. Together with reference TRBV7-9 and TRBJ2-7, the CDR3 gives the full variable domain: DTGVSQNPRHKITKRGQNVTFRCDPISEHNRLYWYRQTLGQGPEFLTYFQNEAQLEKSRLLSDRFSAERPKGSFSTLEIQRTEQGDSAMYLCASSQGGLAGVCFGPGTRLTVT.

On this clonotype itself: This may arise from a read error, as a much more abundant clone is one base away. The rearrangement uses TRBV20-1 and TRBJ1-5; D remains unclear. The germline V gene has CDR1 DFQATT and CDR2 SNEGSKA (reference sequence). The CDR3 totals 12 residues. Here the CDR3 reads CGASDVNQPQHF. The CDR3 DNA follows: TGCGGTGCTAGTGACGTCAATCAGCCCCAGCATTTT.

This clonotype was seen many times. This rearrangement joins TRBV29-1 to TRBJ1-3; D is ambiguous. Germline CDR1 reads SQVTM; CDR2 reads ANQGSEA. The CDR3 runs 15 residues. The ends were cut back, 4 bases at V and 1 base at J, with 14 bases in the middle. The CDR3, as DNA: TGCAGCGTTGTGGATCCCCGAGGGTCTGGAAACACCATATATTTT. This encodes CSVVDPRGSGNTIYF. The variable domain in full, with the rest retrieved from reference TRBV29-1 and TRBJ1-3, is SAVISQKPSRDICQRGTSLTIQCQVDSQVTMMFWYRQQPGQSLTLIATANQGSEATYESGFVIDKFPISRPNLTFSTLTVSNMSPEDSSIYLCSVVDPRGSGNTIYFGEGSWLTVV.

V usage is TRBV11-1 and J usage is TRBJ2-6; 9 positions agree with TRBD1. Germline assignment: CDR1 SGHAT and CDR2 FQDESV (reference sequence). V shed 0 bases, J shed 1 base, and the junction held 19 bases outside the gene matches. The CDR3 loop spans 23 amino acids. CDR3 nucleotides: TGTGCCAGCAGCTTAGCGCTTACCGGGGTCCGGGACAGGGTAACTTCTGGGGCCAACGTCCTGACTTTC. It translates to CASSLALTGVRDRVTSGANVLTF.

CDR3 in DNA: TGTGCCATCAGTTATAGCAGCTCCATGAACACTGAAGCTTTCTTT. Translating it yields CAISYSSSMNTEAFF. The rearrangement uses TRBV10-3 and TRBJ1-1; the D is unclear. CDR1 is ENHRY, CDR2 SYGVKD, per germline. The V end lost 5 bases, the J end lost 0 bases, and 13 bases lay between the germline ends. The CDR3 extends over 15 amino acids.

This clonotype has at least ten counts. This rearrangement joins TRBV10-3 to TRBJ1-2; a weak D match, TRBD1 (5 bases). The CDR3 has 15 amino acids. CDR1 is ENHRY and CDR2 is SYGVKD in the germline V gene. V dropped 5 bases and J dropped 4 bases, with 17 bases sitting between them. The CDR3 DNA reads as TGTGCCATCAGTAGTGGTGGGGCAGGTGTCTATGGCTACACCTTC. This encodes CAISSGGAGVYGYTF.

On this clonotype itself: This clone may be a read error of a much larger clone one base away. The V and J genes are TRBV2 and TRBJ1-5; a weak D match, TRBD1 (6 bases). The CDR3 extends over 15 amino acids. The germline CDR1 and CDR2 sequences are SNHLY and FYNNEI. V lost 4 bases and J 4 bases, leaving 14 bases between the germline ends. Written as DNA, the CDR3 is TGTGCCAGCAGTGGCGGGACACCTCCTAATCAGCCCCAGCATTTT. Translating it yields CASSGGTPPNQPQHF.

This clonotype was observed a handful of times. This chain connects TRBV9 to TRBJ2-7, with no clear D. This CDR3 is 12 amino acids long. V lost 3 bases, J lost 4 bases, and 8 bases lay in between. Germline loops: CDR1 SGDLS, CDR2 YYNGEE. CDR3 sequence (DNA): TGTGCCAGCAGCGCCTTAAATTACGAGCAGTACTTC. This translates into CASSALNYEQYF.

This clonotype was seen repeatedly, ten times or more. The CDR3 reads CASSQVGETQYF. The CDR3 DNA reads as TGTGCCAGCTCCCAAGTGGGAGAGACCCAGTACTTC. The chain links TRBV7-9 to TRBJ2-5; D not resolved. This CDR3 has 12 amino acids. Germline V gene lookup returns CDR1 SEHNR and CDR2 FQNEAQ (reference sequence). Between the trimmed V and J ends, which lost 8 bases and 4 bases, there was a span of 11 bases.

This clonotype was found many times. This rearrangement joins TRBV5-1 to TRBJ1-2; 7 nucleotides line up with TRBD1. V was clipped by 4 bases and J by 5 bases; unmatched bases: 11. The CDR3 totals 15 residues. CDR1 is SGHRS and CDR2 is YFSETQ in the germline V gene. CDR3 protein: CASSIFTGVGYGYTF. DNA for the CDR3: TGCGCCAGCAGCATCTTTACAGGGGTTGGTTATGGCTACACCTTC.

This clonotype was recorded at least ten times. V usage is TRBV7-9 and J usage is TRBJ1-1; no firm D call. Germline V lookup: CDR1 SEHNR, CDR2 FQNEAQ (reference sequence). The CDR3 sequence is 12 residues long. The V end lost 1 base, the J end lost 7 bases, and 7 bases lay between the germline ends. CDR3: CASSLGGDEAFF. In nucleotides, the CDR3 is TGTGCCAGCAGCTTAGGTGGGGATGAAGCTTTCTTT.

This chain uses TRBV15 with TRBJ1-1, with a possible D match to TRBD1 (5 bases). Trimming shortened V by 5 bases and J by 1 base, and 20 bases separated the two germline ends. Germline V gene data show CDR1 as LNHNV and CDR2 as YYDKDF (reference sequence). The CDR3 has 17 amino acids. CDR3: CATSLRPTGTGNTEAFF. CDR3 DNA: TGTGCCACCAGCCTCCGTCCTACCGGGACGGGGAACACTGAAGCTTTCTTT. The variable domain in full, completed from reference TRBV15 and TRBJ1-1, reads DAMVIQNPRYQVTQFGKPVTLSCSQTLNHNVMYWYQQKSSQAPKLLFHYYDKDFNNEADTPDNFQSRRPNTSFCFLDIRSPGLGDTAMYLCATSLRPTGTGNTEAFFGQGTRLTVV.

The rearrangement joins TRBV7-8 to TRBJ2-7, with D unresolved. Germline V gene data show CDR1 as SGHVS and CDR2 as FQNEAQ. The CDR3 spans 11 residues. V lost 5 bases and J 6 bases, leaving 8 bases between the germline ends. The CDR3 DNA reads TGTGCCAGCAGCAGGAATCGCGAGCAGTACTTC. This codes for CASSRNREQYF.

The rearrangement uses TRBV10-3 and TRBJ1-1, with 8 bases aligning to TRBD1. V dropped 10 bases and J dropped 1; count of bases not matched to a gene: 14. Germline CDR1 is ENHRY and CDR2 is SYGVKD. The CDR3 is made up of 16 amino acids. The CDR3 coding sequence is TGTGCCAGTCAGAAGGTGGACAGGGCCCCGAACACTGAAGCTTTCTTT. Its protein is CASQKVDRAPNTEAFF.